The clone carrying this TCR beta chain was picked up many times. Its antigen is still unknown. Uncontrolled infection, other autoimmune disease, pregnancy or lactation excluded patients. TCR beta CDR3 regions were amplified from RNA. The HTBI primer set drove a first-round RT-PCR of the TCR CDR3. TCRdb itself ran the multiplex PCR reads through MiXCR, one entry per CDR3 protein. The repertoire holds under 350,000 distinct CDR3 sequences, over 15% seen once, with approximately 60% in the top ten. The data belong to a study of T cells in Graves' hyperthyroidism and ophthalmopathy. Study overall: Blood was drawn when the patient was first diagnosed and still untreated. Overall study results and limits: Ophthalmopathy was distinguished from stable hyperthyroidism by 13 V-J signatures. The model anticipated ophthalmopathy a median 6.5 months pre-onset.

CDR3 length: 14 amino acids. The V and J ends lost 2 bases and 8 bases, in that order; junction bases with no gene match: 7. The germline V gene has CDR1 DFQATT and CDR2 SNEGSKA (reference sequence). The TCR originated in a woman aged 55-69 years with Graves' ophthalmopathy. What was sequenced was blood. The V gene is TRBV20-1, the J gene TRBJ1-2; 11 positions agree with TRBD1. The CDR3 reads CSARPGQGEKGYTF. The CDR3 bases are TGCAGTGCTAGACCGGGACAGGGGGAGAAAGGCTACACCTTC.